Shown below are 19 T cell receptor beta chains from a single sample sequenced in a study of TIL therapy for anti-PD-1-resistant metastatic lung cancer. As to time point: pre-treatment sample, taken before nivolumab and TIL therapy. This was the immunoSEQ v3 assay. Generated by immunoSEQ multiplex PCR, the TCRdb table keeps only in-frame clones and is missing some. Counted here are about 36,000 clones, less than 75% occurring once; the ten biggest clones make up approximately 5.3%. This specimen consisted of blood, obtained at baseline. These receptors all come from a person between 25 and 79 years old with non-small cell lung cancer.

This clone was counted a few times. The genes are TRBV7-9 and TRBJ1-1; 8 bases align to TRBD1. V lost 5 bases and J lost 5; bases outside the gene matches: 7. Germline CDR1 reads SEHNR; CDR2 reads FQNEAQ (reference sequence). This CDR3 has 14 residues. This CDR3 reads CASSAQQGGTEAFF. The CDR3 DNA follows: TGTGCCAGCAGCGCCCAACAGGGGGGTACTGAAGCTTTCTTT.

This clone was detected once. The CDR3: CASSPEYRGFTEAFF. The CDR3 DNA sequence: TGTGCCAGCAGCCCTGAGTACAGGGGATTCACTGAAGCTTTCTTT. The V gene is TRBV7-8, the J gene TRBJ1-1; 7 nucleotides align to TRBD1. The CDR3 runs to 15 residues. V lost 5 bases and J lost 4; bases outside the gene matches: 10. CDR1 is SGHVS and CDR2 is FQNEAQ in the germline V gene. Full variable domain (remainder filled in from reference TRBV7-8 and TRBJ1-1): GAGVSQSPRYKVAKRGQDVALRCDPISGHVSLFWYQQALGQGPEFLTYFQNEAQLDKSGLPSDRFFAERPEGSVSTLKIQRTQQEDSAVYLCASSPEYRGFTEAFFGQGTRLTVV.

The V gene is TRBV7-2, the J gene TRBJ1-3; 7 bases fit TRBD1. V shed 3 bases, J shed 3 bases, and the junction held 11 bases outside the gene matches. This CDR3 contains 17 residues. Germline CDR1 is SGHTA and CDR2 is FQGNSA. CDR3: CASSFRQGIRDGNTIYF. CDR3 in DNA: TGTGCCAGCAGCTTCAGACAGGGCATTAGAGATGGAAACACCATATATTTT.

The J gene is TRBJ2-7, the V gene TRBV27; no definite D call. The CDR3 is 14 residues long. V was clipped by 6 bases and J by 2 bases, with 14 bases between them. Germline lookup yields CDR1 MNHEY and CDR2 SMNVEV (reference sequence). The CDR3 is CASSVKGFTYEQYF. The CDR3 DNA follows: TGTGCCAGCAGCGTGAAGGGATTTACCTACGAGCAGTACTTC.

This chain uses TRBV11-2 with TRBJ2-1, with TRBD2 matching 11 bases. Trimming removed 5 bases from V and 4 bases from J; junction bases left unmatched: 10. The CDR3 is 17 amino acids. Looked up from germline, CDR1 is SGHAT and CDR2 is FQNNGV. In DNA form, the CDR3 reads TGTGCCAGCAGCGCAGCCCGACTAGCGGGACTATACAATGAGCAGTTCTTC. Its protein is CASSAARLAGLYNEQFF.

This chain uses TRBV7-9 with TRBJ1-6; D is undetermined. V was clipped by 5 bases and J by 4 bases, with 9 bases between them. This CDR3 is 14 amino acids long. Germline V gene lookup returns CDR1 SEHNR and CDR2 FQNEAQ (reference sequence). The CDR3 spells CASSPPRYNSPLHF. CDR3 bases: TGTGCCAGCAGCCCTCCCCGATATAATTCACCCCTCCACTTT.

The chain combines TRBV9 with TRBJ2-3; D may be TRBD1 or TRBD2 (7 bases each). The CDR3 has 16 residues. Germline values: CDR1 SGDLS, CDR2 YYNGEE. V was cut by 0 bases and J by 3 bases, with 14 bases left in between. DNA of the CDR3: TGTGCCAGCAGCGTAGGTGCAGGGGGGGAGACAGATACGCAGTATTTT. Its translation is CASSVGAGGETDTQYF.

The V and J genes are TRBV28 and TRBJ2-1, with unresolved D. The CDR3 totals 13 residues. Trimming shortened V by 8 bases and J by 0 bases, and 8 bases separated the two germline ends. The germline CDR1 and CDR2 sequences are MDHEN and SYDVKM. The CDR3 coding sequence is TGTGCCAGCCGGCCACCCTCCTACAATGAGCAGTTCTTC. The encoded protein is CASRPPSYNEQFF.

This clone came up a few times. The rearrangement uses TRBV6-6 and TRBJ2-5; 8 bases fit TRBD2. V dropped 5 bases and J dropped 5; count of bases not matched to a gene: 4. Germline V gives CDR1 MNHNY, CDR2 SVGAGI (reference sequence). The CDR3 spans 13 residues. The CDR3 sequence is CASSPPGGETQYF. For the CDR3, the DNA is TGTGCCAGCAGTCCCCCGGGAGGGGAGACCCAGTACTTC.

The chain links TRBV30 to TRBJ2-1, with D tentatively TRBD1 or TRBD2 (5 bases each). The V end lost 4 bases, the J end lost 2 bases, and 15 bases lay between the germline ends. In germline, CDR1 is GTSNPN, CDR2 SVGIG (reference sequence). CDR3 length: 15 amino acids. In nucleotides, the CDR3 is TGTGCCTGGACCCCAGGGACCCACGCCTACAATGAGCAGTTCTTC. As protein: CAWTPGTHAYNEQFF.

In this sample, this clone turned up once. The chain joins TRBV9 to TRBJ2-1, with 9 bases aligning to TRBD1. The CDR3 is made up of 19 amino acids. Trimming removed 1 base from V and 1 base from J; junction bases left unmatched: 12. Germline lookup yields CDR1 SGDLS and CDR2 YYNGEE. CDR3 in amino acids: CASSVKKDMGQGSYNEQFF. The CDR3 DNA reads TGTGCCAGCAGCGTAAAAAAGGACATGGGACAGGGATCCTACAATGAGCAGTTCTTC.

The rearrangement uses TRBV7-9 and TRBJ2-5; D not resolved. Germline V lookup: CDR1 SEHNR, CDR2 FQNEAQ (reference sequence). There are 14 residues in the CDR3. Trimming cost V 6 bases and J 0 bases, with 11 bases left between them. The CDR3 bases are TGTGCCAGCAGTTCCAGTAGGTACCAAGAGACCCAGTACTTC. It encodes CASSSSRYQETQYF.

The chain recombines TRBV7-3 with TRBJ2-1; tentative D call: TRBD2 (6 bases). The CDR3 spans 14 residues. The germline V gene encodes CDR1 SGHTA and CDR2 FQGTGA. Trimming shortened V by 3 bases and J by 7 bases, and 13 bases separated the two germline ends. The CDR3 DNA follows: TGTGCCAGCAGCTTTTCTGGGACTGGGAATGAGCAGTTCTTC. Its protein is CASSFSGTGNEQFF.

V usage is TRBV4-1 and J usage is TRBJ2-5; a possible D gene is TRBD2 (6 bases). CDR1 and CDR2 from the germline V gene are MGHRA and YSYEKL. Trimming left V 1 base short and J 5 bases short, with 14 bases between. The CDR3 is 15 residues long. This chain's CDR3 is CASSQVGGVMETQYF. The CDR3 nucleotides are TGCGCCAGCAGCCAAGTGGGGGGAGTTATGGAGACCCAGTACTTC.

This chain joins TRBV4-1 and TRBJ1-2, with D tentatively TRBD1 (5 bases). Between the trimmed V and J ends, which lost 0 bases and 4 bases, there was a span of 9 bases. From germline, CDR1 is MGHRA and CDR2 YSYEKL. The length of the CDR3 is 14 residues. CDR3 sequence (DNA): TGCGCCAGCAGCCAAGAGGCAGGGACCTATGGCTACACCTTC. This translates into CASSQEAGTYGYTF.

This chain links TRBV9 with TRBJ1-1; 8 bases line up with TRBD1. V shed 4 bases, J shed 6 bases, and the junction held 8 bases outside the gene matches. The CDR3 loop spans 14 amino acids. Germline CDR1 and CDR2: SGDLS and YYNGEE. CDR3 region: CASSFLGQASEAFF. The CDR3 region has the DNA TGTGCCAGCAGCTTTCTGGGACAGGCATCTGAAGCTTTCTTT.

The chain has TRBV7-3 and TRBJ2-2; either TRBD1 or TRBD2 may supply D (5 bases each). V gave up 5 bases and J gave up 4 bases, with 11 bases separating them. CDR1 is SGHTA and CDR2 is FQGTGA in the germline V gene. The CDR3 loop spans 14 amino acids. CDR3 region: CASSISGGTGELFF. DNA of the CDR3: TGTGCCAGCAGCATAAGTGGGGGCACCGGGGAGCTGTTTTTT.

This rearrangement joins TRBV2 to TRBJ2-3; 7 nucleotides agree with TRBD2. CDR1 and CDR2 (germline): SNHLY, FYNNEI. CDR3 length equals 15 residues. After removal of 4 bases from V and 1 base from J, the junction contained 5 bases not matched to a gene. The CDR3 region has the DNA TGTGCCAGCAGTGCGGGGGGAGGTGGCACAGATACGCAGTATTTT. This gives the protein CASSAGGGGTDTQYF.

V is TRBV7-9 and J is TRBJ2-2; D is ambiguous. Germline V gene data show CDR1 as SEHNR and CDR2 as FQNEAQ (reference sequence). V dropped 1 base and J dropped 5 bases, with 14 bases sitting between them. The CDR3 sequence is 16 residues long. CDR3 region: CASSLVSGWGTGELFF. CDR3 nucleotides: TGTGCCAGCAGCTTAGTATCCGGGTGGGGTACCGGGGAGCTGTTTTTT.